This T cell receptor (beta chain) was sequenced during a study of cytomegalovirus exposure and HLA in healthy donors. V was clipped by 4 bases and J by 4 bases; unmatched bases: 5. This CDR3 contains 13 residues. Germline V CDR1 and CDR2: SQVTM, ANQGSEA. It was with 60 Vbeta and 13 Jbeta primers that the PCR ran. Sequencing was performed with immunoSEQ multiplex PCR; in TCRdb, only in-frame clones are kept and a portion is missing. Among approximately 180,000 clones listed, approximately 70% were seen once. Healthy individuals who donated bone marrow served as the donors. The receptor's source is a human donor in good health. The V gene is TRBV29-1, the J gene TRBJ2-5; 8 positions match TRBD2. The sequencing input was PBMCs. CDR3 sequence reads: CSVATGGPETQYF. The DNA for the CDR3 is TGCAGCGTTGCGACGGGGGGGCCAGAGACCCAGTACTTC.